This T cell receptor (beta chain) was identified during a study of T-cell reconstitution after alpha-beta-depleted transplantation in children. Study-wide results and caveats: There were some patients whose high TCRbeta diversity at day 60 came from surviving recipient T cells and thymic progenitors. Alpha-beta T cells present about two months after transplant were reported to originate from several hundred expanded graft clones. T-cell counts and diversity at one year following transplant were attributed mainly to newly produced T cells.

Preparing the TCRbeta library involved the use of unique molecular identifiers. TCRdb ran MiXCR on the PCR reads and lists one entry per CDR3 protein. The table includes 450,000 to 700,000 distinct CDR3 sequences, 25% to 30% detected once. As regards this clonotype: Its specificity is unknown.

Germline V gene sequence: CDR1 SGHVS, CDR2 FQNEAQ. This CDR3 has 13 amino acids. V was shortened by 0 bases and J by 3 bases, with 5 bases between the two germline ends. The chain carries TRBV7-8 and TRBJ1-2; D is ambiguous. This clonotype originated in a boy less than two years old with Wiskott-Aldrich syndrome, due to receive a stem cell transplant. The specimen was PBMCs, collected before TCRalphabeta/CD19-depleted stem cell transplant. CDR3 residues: CASSLAEDYGYTF. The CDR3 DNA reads TGTGCCAGCAGCTTAGCCGAGGACTATGGCTACACCTTC.